One and the same sample provided the 22 T cell receptor beta chains below, sequenced in a study of CD8+ T cells in alopecia areata. Treatment noted: oral pan-JAK inhibitor, 5-10 mg twice daily. In each case, RNA was isolated and then reverse transcribed into cDNA as the sequencing template. Data came from immunoSEQ multiplex PCR; TCRdb stores just in-frame clones and leaves some out. The data contain 150,000 to 200,000 clones, less than 65% of them singletons. The sample was CD4+ T cells sorted from blood, taken at week 24, from a patient treated with tofacitinib. These receptors came from a human donor with alopecia areata.

The gene calls are TRBV30 and TRBJ1-5; 8 bases align to TRBD1. The CDR3 loop spans 14 amino acids. J lost 7 bases, V lost 2 bases, and 7 bases had no gene match. Germline V gene sequence: CDR1 GTSNPN, CDR2 SVGIG (reference sequence). CDR3 in amino acids: CAWSQGQGGQPQHF. The CDR3 nucleotides read TGTGCCTGGAGTCAAGGACAGGGAGGACAGCCCCAGCATTTT. The full variable domain, rest sourced from reference TRBV30 and TRBJ1-5, is SQTIHQWPATLVQPVGSPLSLECTVEGTSNPNLYWYRQAAGRGLQLLFYSVGIGQISSEVPQNLSASRPQDRQFILSSKKLLLSDSGFYLCAWSQGQGGQPQHFGDGTRLSIL.

The chain uses TRBV29-1 and TRBJ1-1; D is perhaps TRBD1 (5 bases). V was trimmed by 4 bases and J by 2 bases, leaving 11 bases between them. Germline values: CDR1 SQVTM, CDR2 ANQGSEA. The CDR3 covers 13 residues. In DNA, the CDR3 is TGCAGCGTTGTAGGCAGGGCAAACACTGAAGCTTTCTTT. This sequence encodes CSVVGRANTEAFF.

The gene calls are TRBV30 and TRBJ2-7; TRBD1 agrees at 8 bases. CDR3 size: 14 residues. Germline V gives CDR1 GTSNPN, CDR2 SVGIG (reference sequence). V was clipped by 2 bases and J by 5 bases; unmatched bases: 8. The CDR3 DNA is TGTGCCTGGAGTCGACAGGGGAGTTACGACGAGCAGTACTTC. Translated: CAWSRQGSYDEQYF.

In this sample, this clone turned up a few times. V usage is TRBV30 and J usage is TRBJ2-1; 9 bases fit TRBD2. There are 14 residues in the CDR3. The germline V gene has CDR1 GTSNPN and CDR2 SVGIG (reference sequence). The V segment lost 3 bases and the J segment 9 bases; nucleotides outside the gene matches: 9. The CDR3 loop reads CAWSKGGGAVEQFF. The DNA for the CDR3 is TGTGCCTGGAGCAAGGGCGGGGGGGCCGTTGAGCAGTTCTTC.

This clone occurred a few times. V usage is TRBV6-5 and J usage is TRBJ2-3; 7 bases match TRBD2. The length of the CDR3 is 14 residues. Germline V lookup: CDR1 MNHEY, CDR2 SVGAGI. V lost 4 bases, J lost 2 bases, and 3 bases stayed unmatched. CDR3 sequence (DNA): TGTGCCAGCAGTTGGGGGACTATCACAGATACGCAGTATTTT. Protein product: CASSWGTITDTQYF.

This clone was recorded only once. V and J are TRBV30 and TRBJ1-6, with D uncertain. The germline V gene has CDR1 GTSNPN and CDR2 SVGIG (reference sequence). CDR3 length: 14 amino acids. Between the trimmed V and J ends, which lost 0 bases and 9 bases, there was a span of 12 bases. The CDR3: CAWSVRSEGSPLHF. The CDR3, as DNA: TGTGCCTGGAGTGTAAGGAGTGAGGGTTCACCCCTCCACTTT. Supplemented by reference TRBV30 and TRBJ1-6, the full variable domain reads SQTIHQWPATLVQPVGSPLSLECTVEGTSNPNLYWYRQAAGRGLQLLFYSVGIGQISSEVPQNLSASRPQDRQFILSSKKLLLSDSGFYLCAWSVRSEGSPLHFGNGTRLTVT.

This clone has only a few counts. The DNA of the CDR3 is TGCGCCAGCAGCCAAGTTCGCGGTTCGGCCGAACGCCGGGAGCTGTTTTTT. This translates into CASSQVRGSAERRELFF. This rearrangement joins TRBV4-3 to TRBJ2-2; D gene ambiguous. V shed 1 base and J shed 9 bases, with 21 bases lying between them. Germline V lookup: CDR1 LGHNA, CDR2 YSLEER. The CDR3 runs to 17 residues.

This chain uses TRBV29-1 with TRBJ1-1; D ambiguous. CDR3 size: 11 residues. V lost 1 base and J lost 6, with 6 bases in between. Germline V CDR1 and CDR2: SQVTM, ANQGSEA. The CDR3 loop is CSVEVASEAFF. The DNA for the CDR3 is TGCAGCGTTGAAGTCGCATCTGAAGCTTTCTTT. Drawing the rest from reference TRBV29-1 and TRBJ1-1, the complete variable domain is SAVISQKPSRDICQRGTSLTIQCQVDSQVTMMFWYRQQPGQSLTLIATANQGSEATYESGFVIDKFPISRPNLTFSTLTVSNMSPEDSSIYLCSVEVASEAFFGQGTRLTVV.

This clone has only a few counts. The V and J genes are TRBV7-2 and TRBJ1-1; tentative D call: TRBD1 (5 bases). CDR1 is SGHTA and CDR2 is FQGNSA in the germline V gene. V was pared by 5 bases and J by 1 base, with 8 bases between. The CDR3 has 13 amino acids. CDR3 protein: CASSRDWNTEAFF. The DNA of the CDR3 is TGTGCCAGCAGCCGGGACTGGAACACTGAAGCTTTCTTT.

This rearrangement joins TRBV29-1 to TRBJ1-3; D is undetermined. Trimming left V 6 bases short and J 0 bases short, with 12 bases between. The CDR3 extends over 14 amino acids. The germline V gene has CDR1 SQVTM and CDR2 ANQGSEA. Written as DNA, the CDR3 is TGCAGCGTGTCGACTGCACCCTCTGGAAACACCATATATTTT. This encodes CSVSTAPSGNTIYF.

V usage is TRBV6-6 and J usage is TRBJ2-3; D unclear. This CDR3 has 11 amino acids. Germline V CDR1 and CDR2: MNHNY, SVGAGI (reference sequence). V gave up 6 bases and J gave up 6 bases, with 7 bases separating them. CDR3 in amino acids: CASSLPDTQYF. The CDR3 nucleotides read TGTGCCAGCAGCCTCCCTGATACGCAGTATTTT.

This sequence joins TRBV14 and TRBJ1-2; perhaps TRBD1 as D (5 bases). CDR3 length: 17 residues. Germline V gene data show CDR1 as SGHDN and CDR2 as FVKESK. The V end was cut by 0 bases, the J end by 7 bases, with 21 bases between. The CDR3 here is CASSQDRGRAGLGGYTF. CDR3 in DNA: TGTGCCAGCAGCCAAGATCGTGGCAGGGCGGGTTTGGGTGGCTACACCTTC.

This clone was recorded many times. This sequence joins TRBV10-2 and TRBJ2-1; 8 positions match TRBD2. CDR1 and CDR2 (germline): WSHSY, SAAADI. After removal of 6 bases from V and 4 bases from J, the junction contained 11 bases not matched to a gene. This CDR3 has 16 amino acids. CDR3 nucleotides: TGCGCCAGCAGGGATAGGGGTAGCGGGGCTTACAATGAGCAGTTCTTC. Translating gives CASRDRGSGAYNEQFF.

This clone has a count of ten or more. The CDR3 protein is CASSEVAAADTQYF. CDR3 nucleotides: TGTGCCAGCAGTGAGGTAGCGGCTGCAGATACGCAGTATTTT. The chain employs TRBV2 and TRBJ2-3; maybe TRBD2 (6 bases). The V gene's germline CDR1 is SNHLY and CDR2 FYNNEI. V was trimmed by 3 bases and J by 4 bases, leaving 11 bases between them. This CDR3 contains 14 residues. Using reference TRBV2 and TRBJ2-3 for the parts outside the CDR3, the full variable domain is EPEVTQTPSHQVTQMGQEVILRCVPISNHLYFYWYRQILGQKVEFLVSFYNNEISEKSEIFDDQFSVERPDGSNFTLKIRSTKLEDSAMYFCASSEVAAADTQYFGPGTRLTVL.

This chain links TRBV5-1 with TRBJ2-7; D is unclear. CDR1 is SGHRS, CDR2 YFSETQ, per germline. The CDR3 is 13 amino acids. V shed 3 bases and J shed 3 bases, with 10 bases lying between them. The CDR3 loop reads CASSYGRVYEQYF. For the CDR3, the DNA is TGCGCCAGCAGCTACGGAAGGGTCTACGAGCAGTACTTC.

The chain uses TRBV18 and TRBJ2-5; D possibly corresponds to TRBD1 (6 bases). Looked up from germline, CDR1 is KGHSH and CDR2 is LQKENI. Trimming left V 0 bases short and J 4 bases short, with 9 bases between. There are 14 residues in the CDR3. CDR3 residues: CASSPPSRGETQYF. CDR3 nucleotides: TGTGCCAGCTCACCACCGAGCAGGGGAGAGACCCAGTACTTC.

As DNA, the CDR3 is TGTGCCAGCAGCTTGGCCACGGGGGTCACTGAAGCTTTCTTT. Its translation is CASSLATGVTEAFF. The gene calls are TRBV5-6 and TRBJ1-1, with D tentatively TRBD1 (5 bases). The V gene lost 0 bases and the J gene lost 4 bases, with 10 bases spanning the gap. The germline gives CDR1 SGHDT, CDR2 YYEEEE. The CDR3 has 14 amino acids.

This clone was detected only a few times. The chain recombines TRBV25-1 with TRBJ1-6, with TRBD1 matching 7 bases. The CDR3 has 18 amino acids. Trimming at V came to 3 bases and at J to 8 bases, leaving 16 bases not matched to a gene. Germline V lookup: CDR1 MGHDK, CDR2 SYGVNS. The CDR3 DNA reads as TGTGCCAGCAGTGACCCGGACCTTTGGACAGGCAGGGATTCACCCCTCCACTTT. It translates to CASSDPDLWTGRDSPLHF.

On this clone itself: The sample carries other DNA sequences with the same CDR3. This chain connects TRBV25-1 to TRBJ1-6, with 9 bases lining up with TRBD1. Looked up from germline, CDR1 is MGHDK and CDR2 is SYGVNS. J was trimmed by 6 bases and V by 5 bases; bases with no gene match: 2. The CDR3 has 14 residues. DNA for the CDR3: TGTGCCAGCAGTACGGGACAGGGTAATTCACCCCTCCACTTT. This sequence encodes CASSTGQGNSPLHF.

V is TRBV2 and J is TRBJ2-4; D is unresolved. Germline CDR1 reads SNHLY; CDR2 reads FYNNEI. The V and J ends lost 4 bases and 5 bases respectively, with 3 bases between them. The CDR3 consists of 11 residues. CDR3 DNA sequence: TGTGCCAGCAGTGTGGAAAACATTCAGTACTTC. Its protein product is CASSVENIQYF.

The rearrangement uses TRBV29-1 and TRBJ1-2, with D perhaps TRBD1 (6 bases). Trimming stripped 3 bases from V and 4 bases from J, with 18 bases between. Germline-derived CDR1 and CDR2 are SQVTM and ANQGSEA. The CDR3 has 15 amino acids. CDR3 DNA sequence: TGCAGCGTTGATCAGGGGCTGGAGATCCGCTATGGCTACACCTTC. Its translation: CSVDQGLEIRYGYTF.

A word on this clone: The sample carries other DNA sequences with the same CDR3. The V and J genes are TRBV9 and TRBJ1-1; maybe TRBD1 (5 bases). Germline V gene data show CDR1 as SGDLS and CDR2 as YYNGEE. The ends were cut back, 0 bases at V and 1 base at J, with 7 bases in the middle. This CDR3 region has 14 residues. CDR3 nucleotide sequence: TGTGCCAGCAGCGTAGGACAGCGGAACACTGAAGCTTTCTTT. Amino acids: CASSVGQRNTEAFF. Full variable domain (remainder filled in from reference TRBV9 and TRBJ1-1): DSGVTQTPKHLITATGQRVTLRCSPRSGDLSVYWYQQSLDQGLQFLIQYYNGEERAKGNILERFSAQQFPDLHSELNLSSLELGDSALYFCASSVGQRNTEAFFGQGTRLTVV.